This T cell receptor (beta chain) derives from a study of blood T cell repertoires in COVID-19 (dated by TCRdb to the early 2020s). About the study as a whole: Samples from collaborators originated in the United States, Italy and Spain and spanned both the acute and convalescent phases of COVID-19. The dataset comprised deeply sampled blood TCRbeta repertoires from subjects exposed to, actively infected with, or recovered from COVID-19. The samples were drawn from two sources: the first 160 participants of the ongoing ImmuneRACE study, and 1,254 subjects contributed by 6 global collaborators. Where HLA class I and class II types were available, the types were taken from metadata supplied by the sample provider, not from assay-based typing. The repertoires were made available in a free public database intended to serve as a resource for research on the immune response to SARS-CoV-2. The prospective study material was composed of cDNA or gDNA derived from T cells, B-cell-depleted T cells, or PBMCs. Nearly every sample came with metadata listing a de-identified subject ID, COVID-19 status, age in years and sex.

The immunoSEQ Assay, a bias-controlled multiplex PCR, was used to amplify TCRbeta CDR3 regions from genomic DNA. For the original study's pipeline: The number of nucleated cells in each sample was estimated from the amplification of reference gene primers within the assay. To quantify the absolute abundance of each unique TCRbeta CDR3 rearrangement, sequence reads were collapsed and filtered. Productive Simpson clonality was computed per sample as the square root of Simpson's diversity index over productive rearrangements. TCRdb retrieved this table from immuneACCESS and kept in-frame rearrangements only. Not all clones are present; in checked studies, unresolved V genes account for under half, and no reason is known for the remainder. The DNA gave D and trimming, while V, J and clone size come from that table. Present in this sample are tens of thousands of clones, about 90% of which were seen just once. The ten top clones hold 9% of the sample.

As regards this clone: Its antigen remains undetermined. The input lacks base qualities; no much larger clone sits a single base away.

The collaborating institutions used their own protocols to collect whole blood in K2EDTA tubes. For TCRbeta analysis, collaborators shipped samples as frozen whole blood, isolated PBMCs, or DNA extracted from either of those sample types. The CDR3 holds 13 amino acids from the cysteine to the phenylalanine. CDR3 DNA is the only sequence kept; it has 39 bases, read in frame from the first base. Reading the germline V gene gives CDR1 ENHRY and CDR2 SYGVKD. V is pared back by 0 bases and J by 6 bases, with 8 bases lying between the germline termini. Overall study outcomes, separate from this receptor: The quantity of clinical and demographic metadata differed by source and by participant and was supplied without curation.

The sequenced sample was peripheral blood. The sequence joins TRBV10-3 to TRBJ1-2; the D gene identity is not certain. The TCR sequence derives from a woman in her sixties or seventies with acute or convalescent COVID-19. Here the CDR3 is given as CAISESSQDGYTF. The DNA sequence follows: TGTGCCATCAGTGAGTCGAGTCAGGATGGCTACACCTTC.